The rows below give T cell receptor beta chains drawn from one sample of a study of T cells in Graves' hyperthyroidism and ophthalmopathy. In TCRdb, the multiplex PCR reads were re-called with MiXCR into one record per CDR3 protein. The sample holds nearly 600,000 distinct CDR3 sequences, approximately 13% seen once. Sequenced material: blood. The receptors here all came from a woman aged 25 to 39 with Graves' hyperthyroidism that later progressed to Graves' ophthalmopathy. Each CDR3 is given with its conserved first and last residue. Fields, in order: CDR3 protein, clone size, J gene, V gene, D gene. The D gene is left open where the match is weak. Size tells how often a clone was seen (once, few, many) or the class of an expanded clone, and some rows leave it out.

CDR3: CASSYSAGGNTEAFF; size: NA; J: TRBJ1-1; V: TRBV6-5; D: TRBD1
CDR3: CASSYSWTSTNEQFF; size: many; J: TRBJ2-1; V: TRBV6-2/TRBV6-3; D: TRBD2
CDR3: CASSRTLTYNEQFF; size: many; J: TRBJ2-1; V: TRBV11-1; D: NA
CDR3: CASSLSLAQETQYF; size: many; J: TRBJ2-5; V: TRBV7-2; D: NA
CDR3: CASSFSTSPNTEAFF; size: medium-sized; J: TRBJ1-1; V: TRBV28; D: NA
CDR3: CASSLQGAGAYEQYF; size: many; J: TRBJ2-7; V: TRBV28; D: TRBD1
CDR3: CATSDFGPGELFF; size: NA; J: TRBJ2-2; V: TRBV24-1; D: NA
CDR3: CAWRDTSGSSGREQYF; size: few; J: TRBJ2-7; V: TRBV30; D: TRBD2
CDR3: CASTENRDRHYEQYF; size: many; J: TRBJ2-7; V: TRBV10-2; D: TRBD1
CDR3: CASSPGQTDEQYF; size: many; J: TRBJ2-7; V: TRBV6-2/TRBV6-3; D: NA
CDR3: CASSVRDSGNYGYTF; size: NA; J: TRBJ1-2; V: TRBV19; D: NA
CDR3: CASSHEAGHNEQFF; size: many; J: TRBJ2-1; V: TRBV11-3; D: NA
CDR3: CAARGGEPNQPQHF; size: many; J: TRBJ1-5; V: TRBV10-3; D: NA
CDR3: CASGRQGHTEAFF; size: NA; J: TRBJ1-1; V: TRBV2; D: NA
CDR3: CSAGSVTGGRVETQYF; size: many; J: TRBJ2-5; V: TRBV20-1; D: TRBD1
CDR3: CASSTSGSNEQYF; size: many; J: TRBJ2-7; V: TRBV27; D: TRBD2
CDR3: CASSAGEGVDTQYF; size: many; J: TRBJ2-3; V: TRBV10-2; D: NA
CDR3: CASEKHRDENIQYF; size: many; J: TRBJ2-4; V: TRBV2; D: NA
CDR3: CASSLVTGRFPGVGELFF; size: few; J: TRBJ2-2; V: TRBV7-9; D: TRBD2
CDR3: CAISESHGGKTQYF; size: many; J: TRBJ2-5; V: TRBV10-3; D: NA
CDR3: CASSIQGGRNEQFF; size: many; J: TRBJ2-1; V: TRBV19; D: NA
CDR3: CASSDQGFYEQYF; size: NA; J: TRBJ2-7; V: TRBV2; D: NA
CDR3: CASTPVGGYSNQPQHF; size: many; J: TRBJ1-5; V: TRBV2; D: NA
CDR3: CSAHSNGDDYGYTF; size: NA; J: TRBJ1-2; V: TRBV20-1; D: NA
CDR3: CASSRSGRGGTDTQYF; size: many; J: TRBJ2-3; V: TRBV12-3/TRBV12-4; D: TRBD2
CDR3: CASSEPRTRRDTGELFF; size: many; J: TRBJ2-2; V: TRBV2; D: NA
CDR3: CAWNTETYEQYF; size: many; J: TRBJ2-7; V: TRBV30; D: NA
CDR3: CASSNGQPYGYTF; size: many; J: TRBJ1-2; V: TRBV28; D: NA
CDR3: CASRSDGNQPQHF; size: many; J: TRBJ1-5; V: TRBV12-3/TRBV12-4; D: NA
CDR3: CASSSLGDEQYF; size: few; J: TRBJ2-7; V: TRBV6-1; D: NA
CDR3: CASGPGLAGGDAYEQYF; size: few; J: TRBJ2-7; V: TRBV27; D: TRBD2
CDR3: CASSRQGYGYTF; size: many; J: TRBJ1-2; V: TRBV27; D: NA
CDR3: CASSRDTNSNQPQHF; size: NA; J: TRBJ1-5; V: TRBV6-2/TRBV6-3; D: NA
CDR3: CASSVGRDAQGYTF; size: many; J: TRBJ1-2; V: TRBV2; D: NA
CDR3: CSARGAGYNEQFF; size: NA; J: TRBJ2-1; V: TRBV20-1; D: NA
CDR3: CRLGPGNTEAFF; size: NA; J: TRBJ1-1; V: TRBV20-1; D: NA
CDR3: CASSLDQGNQPQHF; size: few; J: TRBJ1-5; V: TRBV7-9; D: NA
CDR3: CASSPDGSKYGYTF; size: many; J: TRBJ1-2; V: TRBV12-3/TRBV12-4; D: NA
CDR3: CASSLEELLSYEQYF; size: many; J: TRBJ2-7; V: TRBV5-5; D: NA
CDR3: CASRNWGQTNTGELFF; size: many; J: TRBJ2-2; V: TRBV12-3/TRBV12-4; D: TRBD1
CDR3: CATSDGGSDTQYF; size: few; J: TRBJ2-3; V: TRBV24-1; D: TRBD2
CDR3: CASSQGTTPSTDTQYF; size: NA; J: TRBJ2-3; V: TRBV4-3; D: NA
CDR3: CASRPGGMREKLFF; size: NA; J: TRBJ1-4; V: TRBV6-1; D: TRBD1
CDR3: CASGISLSYEQYF; size: few; J: TRBJ2-7; V: TRBV12-5; D: NA
CDR3: CASSPGTGAYGYTF; size: many; J: TRBJ1-2; V: TRBV28; D: TRBD1
CDR3: CATSDQTSGIYEQYF; size: many; J: TRBJ2-7; V: TRBV24-1; D: TRBD2
CDR3: CASSFSGTTEQFF; size: NA; J: TRBJ2-1; V: TRBV5-6; D: TRBD2